The rows below give T cell receptor beta chains drawn from one sample of a study of cytomegalovirus exposure and HLA in healthy donors. Profiling relied on immunoSEQ multiplex PCR, and the TCRdb table lists in-frame clones only, not all of them. The sample records fewer than 200,000 clones, about 70% being singletons. Sequencing was carried out using PBMCs. The receptors derive from a woman aged 25 to 39 in good health and CMV-seronegative. CDR3s include the opening cysteine and the closing phenylalanine or tryptophan. The D gene is left open where the match is weak. Size is omitted from some rows. Given values are once, few, many or a class for expanded clones.

>TRBJ1-3|NA|TRBV5-5|NA
TGTGCCAGCAGCCTCCTGGACACTGGAAACACCATATATTTT
CASSLLDTGNTIYF
>TRBJ2-2|TRBD2|TRBV5-1|NA
TGCGCCAGCAGCTCAGGACTAGCGGGGGGCGCGAACACCGGGGAGCTGTTTTTT
CASSSGLAGGANTGELFF
>TRBJ2-7|TRBD2|TRBV13|NA
TGTGCCAGCACCCTAGCCGGGGGGGGGTTCTACGAGCAGTACTTC
CASTLAGGGFYEQYF
>TRBJ2-6|NA|TRBV5-6|NA
TGTGCCAGCAGCTTGGGCAGGCGATCCTCTGGGGCCAACGTCCTGACTTTC
CASSLGRRSSGANVLTF
>TRBJ2-7|NA|TRBV1|NA
TGCACCAGCAGCCAAGATGGCGGGACAGGTTTTTACGAGCAGTACTTC
CTSSQDGGTGFYEQYF
>TRBJ2-1|NA|TRBV4-3|NA
TGCGCCAGCAGCCACGAATTAGCGAGAAGCTCCTACAATGAGCAGTTCTTC
CASSHELARSSYNEQFF
>TRBJ1-1|NA|TRBV19|NA
TGTGCCAGTACGTCAGGGGCGAGAATGAACACTGAAGCTTTCTTT
CASTSGARMNTEAFF
>TRBJ1-1|TRBD1|TRBV5-6|few
TGTGCCAGCAGCTTGTTCCCAGGGGGTGGGAACACTGAAGCTTTCTTT
CASSLFPGGGNTEAFF
>TRBJ1-6|NA|TRBV6-1|NA
TGTGCCAGCAGTGAATACGGACAGAGAGCAGGATCACCCCTCCACTTT
CASSEYGQRAGSPLHF
>TRBJ1-5|NA|TRBV7-9|NA
TGTGCCAGCAGCTTAGTCGGGCAGGGTGATCAGCCCCAGCATTTT
CASSLVGQGDQPQHF
>TRBJ1-2|NA|TRBV7-6|NA
TGTGCCAGCAGCCCCAACCCAGGGGACTATGGCTACACCTTC
CASSPNPGDYGYTF
>TRBJ2-5|TRBD2|TRBV7-8|NA
TGTGCCAGCAGCTTCCTAGCGGGAATCCAAGAGACCCAGTACTTC
CASSFLAGIQETQYF
>TRBJ2-7|NA|TRBV9|NA
TGTGCCAGCAGCGTTGGACTCCCCCTGAACGAGCAGTACTTC
CASSVGLPLNEQYF
>TRBJ2-1|TRBD2|TRBV7-2|NA
TGTGCCAGCAGCCCCCACCGTCCCGGGACTAGCGGGAGGGGAAATGAGCAGTTCTTC
CASSPHRPGTSGRGNEQFF
>TRBJ1-2|NA|TRBV25-1|NA
TGTGCCAGCAGTGAATTTTCCCCTACAGGGACCTATGGCTACACCTTC
CASSEFSPTGTYGYTF
>TRBJ2-7|TRBD1|TRBV27|NA
TGTGCCAGCAGTTTCACGCCGCGGACAGGGCGCTACGAGCAGTACTTC
CASSFTPRTGRYEQYF
>TRBJ2-6|NA|TRBV25-1|NA
TGTGCCAGCAGTGGAGGGCCTATTTGGGCCAACGTCCTGACTTTC
CASSGGPIWANVLTF
>TRBJ2-1|NA|TRBV7-3|NA
TGTGCCAGCAGCCGGGGGTCAGGTCGCTCCTACAATGAGCAGTTCTTC
CASSRGSGRSYNEQFF
>TRBJ2-7|NA|TRBV5-4|NA
TGTGCCAGCAGCTTGGAACAGGATCTTTACGAGCAGTACTTC
CASSLEQDLYEQYF
>TRBJ1-6|TRBD1|TRBV2|NA
TGTGCCAGCAGGGAGGGACAGTTCTACTCCAACTTTAACTCCTATAATTCACCCCTCCACTTT
CASREGQFYSNFNSYNSPLHF
>TRBJ2-1|NA|TRBV27|NA
TGTGCCAGCAGTTTCAATAATGAGCAGTTCTTC
CASSFNNEQFF